This TCR beta chain was observed in a study of cytomegalovirus exposure and HLA in healthy donors. Study-level information: Early released data comprised 75 million to 100 million unique TCRs from HLA-typed donors. Study-wide findings and caveats: Further analysis was carried out later, and it showed several of the most significant clusters appearing linked to common viral pathogens.

This PCR relied on a set of 60 Vbeta primers and 13 Jbeta primers. Repertoires were generated with immunoSEQ multiplex PCR, while TCRdb's copy carries only in-frame clones and drops some. The table shows under 200,000 clones, with about three quarters occurring only once. Trimming left V 6 bases short and J 4 bases short, with 9 bases between. Germline V gene sequence: CDR1 MNHEY, CDR2 SVGAGI. The CDR3 totals 13 residues. As for this clone: Its cognate antigen is unknown.

Sequenced input: PBMCs. The receptor was isolated from a woman in her 40s in good health and CMV-seropositive. The V gene is TRBV6-5, the J gene TRBJ2-2; no clear D gene. This CDR3 is CASRTPGTGELFF. In DNA, the CDR3 is TGTGCCAGCAGAACCCCCGGCACCGGGGAGCTGTTTTTT.